This T cell receptor (beta chain) was sequenced in a study of blood T cell repertoires in COVID-19. Turning to the study itself: The United States, Italy and Spain provided the acute and convalescent COVID-19 samples. The analysed material was cDNA or gDNA that came from T cells, B-cell-depleted T cells, or PBMCs.

How the authors handled the data: It was from reference gene primer amplification that nucleated cell counts were estimated. Clones were read by immunoSEQ multiplex PCR, and TCRdb kept only the in-frame ones, dropping some. The V and J calls and the clone size are those of that table, but D and trimming were determined from the DNA. This table holds 250,000 to 300,000 clones, around four fifths found once. J lost 2 bases, V lost 3 bases, and 4 bases had no gene match. The CDR3 length is 14 residues. Per the germline V gene, CDR1 is MNHEY and CDR2 is SVGEGT. Comments on this clone: Other DNA sequences from this sample encode an identical CDR3 as well.

Sequencing was done on a sample of peripheral blood. V usage is TRBV6-2 or TRBV6-3 and J usage is TRBJ2-7; 7 nucleotides line up with TRBD2. The TCR originated in a man aged 60 to 69 who had recovered from COVID-19. This CDR3 is CASSYLGGPYEQYF. DNA for the CDR3: TGTGCCAGCAGTTATTTGGGAGGGCCCTACGAGCAGTACTTC.